This TCR beta chain was sequenced for a study of tumor-infiltrating lymphocytes in primary liver carcinoma. Production of TCR beta cDNA used 500 ng total RNA together with a constant-region primer. Construction of TCR beta libraries relied on three successive nested multiplex PCR rounds employing slightly modified ARM-PCR. Primers for the first two PCR rounds were TRBV1-TRBV30 forward primers and a C-beta reverse primer (about 9 cycles per round). TCRdb re-derived calls from the multiplex PCR reads in MiXCR, one entry per CDR3 protein. The sample contains approximately 300,000 distinct CDR3 sequences, approximately 65% of which appear only once. About this clonotype itself: Its antigen is still unknown. A read error may explain this, as a much larger clone is one base away.

Study-wide points: Tumor specimens were characterized by a significantly higher top-250-clone fraction than blood (p = 0.039).

This CDR3 has 15 amino acids. Germline CDR1 and CDR2: MGHRA and YSYEKL. V was pared by 6 bases and J by 5 bases, with 19 bases between. The study extracted blood RNA from unsorted whole blood and also extracted germline DNA. Material: peripheral blood. This chain uses TRBV4-1 with TRBJ2-5, with D possibly being TRBD1 or TRBD2 (5 bases each). The sequence derives from a man aged 35 to 55 with primary liver carcinoma and hepatitis B virus infection. CDR3 in amino acids: CASRLSPGTAETQYF. For the CDR3, the DNA is TGCGCCAGCAGGCTGTCCCCCGGGACCGCGGAGACCCAGTACTTC.